This T cell receptor beta chain was profiled in a study of T cell changes during pregnancy in multiple sclerosis. Some clones are missing from TCRdb's copy, which holds only in-frame ones; the method was immunoSEQ multiplex PCR. The top ten hold 2.5% to 3% of the sample, which has 80,000 or so clones, around 90% seen once. The source of this sequence is a female donor with multiple sclerosis, enrolled in a pregnancy study. This specimen consisted of peripheral blood, obtained before pregnancy.

The CDR3 here is CASSLQGYNEQFF. The CDR3 DNA follows: TGTGCCAGCTCCCTACAGGGCTACAATGAGCAGTTCTTC. The V and J genes are TRBV4-2 and TRBJ2-1; tentatively, D is TRBD1 (6 bases). Looked up from germline, CDR1 is LGHNA and CDR2 is YNFKEQ. V lost 8 bases to trimming and J lost 3 bases, with 11 bases between them. The CDR3 is made up of 13 amino acids.